Each of the 9 T cell receptor beta chains below was sequenced from the same sample in a study of regulatory T cells in long-lasting Graves disease. Libraries of TCR beta came from iRepertoire HTBI primers plus Arm-PCR of CDR3 regions. TCRdb reanalysed the multiplex PCR reads using MiXCR and keeps one entry per CDR3 protein. Of around 470,000 distinct CDR3 sequences listed, approximately 15% were seen once; the top ten hold more than 15%. Time point specified: newly diagnosed GD, antithyroid drugs for less than 3 months. TCR sequences were obtained from RNA taken from PBMCs. The same data also went into a second study, on T cells in Graves' hyperthyroidism and ophthalmopathy.

Sequenced here: peripheral blood mononuclear cells (PBMCs), sampled at new diagnosis, from a patient treated with antithyroid drugs. The receptors were gathered from a woman between 45 and 65 years old with Graves disease.

This clonotype was counted at least ten times. This chain joins TRBV3-1 and TRBJ2-1; D is perhaps TRBD1 (7 bases). Trimming took 4 bases from V and 4 from J, leaving 11 bases between them. CDR1 and CDR2 from the germline V gene are LGHDT and YNNKEL (reference sequence). There are 14 residues in the CDR3. In nucleotides, the CDR3 is TGTGCCAGCAGCCGCGGGACAGCTTACAATGAGCAGTTCTTC. It translates to CASSRGTAYNEQFF.

Points on this clonotype: A read error is possible here, since a much larger clone lies one base away. The chain uses TRBV20-1 and TRBJ2-1; 14 bases map to TRBD2. Trimming removed 6 bases from V and 5 bases from J; junction bases left unmatched: 3. Germline V gene sequence: CDR1 DFQATT, CDR2 SNEGSKA (reference sequence). The CDR3 runs to 14 residues. CDR3 in amino acids: CSAAGLAGDNEQFF. In DNA, the CDR3 is TGCAGTGCCGCGGGACTAGCGGGAGACAATGAGCAGTTCTTC.

The CDR3 DNA sequence: TGTGCCAGCAGTGTCCTAAATTCACCCCTCCACTTT. Residues: CASSVLNSPLHF. The J gene is TRBJ1-6, the V gene TRBV28; no definite D call. The V and J ends lost 5 bases and 7 bases respectively, with 6 bases between them. The V gene's germline CDR1 is MDHEN and CDR2 SYDVKM. There are 12 residues in the CDR3.

The sample holds many counts of this clonotype. The chain is built from TRBV5-6 and TRBJ1-2; 7 bases map to TRBD1. The CDR3 is 15 amino acids. V gave up 4 bases and J gave up 4 bases; unmatched junction bases: 10. Germline assignment: CDR1 SGHDT and CDR2 YYEEEE. The CDR3 DNA reads as TGTGCCAGCAGCCGACAGGGAGGAGGGTCCTATGGCTACACCTTC. Translation: CASSRQGGGSYGYTF. Full variable domain (missing parts from reference TRBV5-6 and TRBJ1-2): DAGVTQSPTHLIKTRGQQVTLRCSPKSGHDTVSWYQQALGQGPQFIFQYYEEEERQRGNFPDRFSGHQFPNYSSELNVNALLLGDSALYLCASSRQGGGSYGYTFGSGTRLTVV.

This clonotype was observed many times. An end of the junction does not agree with germline; a read error may underlie this. The V and J genes are TRBV12-3 or TRBV12-4 and TRBJ2-7; 11 bases fit TRBD2. There are 15 residues in the CDR3. The CDR3 DNA sequence: TGTGCCAACAGTACTAGCGGGAGTAGGGCTTCCGAGCAGTACTTC. It yields the protein CANSTSGSRASEQYF.

Ten or more counts support this clonotype. The V gene is TRBV20-1, the J gene TRBJ2-3, with TRBD1 matching over 7 bases. The V segment lost 6 bases and the J segment 4 bases; nucleotides outside the gene matches: 10. This CDR3 spans 14 amino acids. Germline-derived CDR1 and CDR2 are DFQATT and SNEGSKA (reference sequence). DNA of the CDR3: TGCAGTGCCTCCTCTACAGGGGCGGCAGATACGCAGTATTTT. It specifies CSASSTGAADTQYF.

This clonotype was observed a handful of times. The J gene is TRBJ1-1, the V gene TRBV2; 8 bases map to TRBD1. There are 15 residues in the CDR3. V lost 6 bases, J lost 4 bases, and 10 bases stayed unmatched. Germline-derived CDR1 and CDR2 are SNHLY and FYNNEI. DNA for the CDR3: TGTGCCAGCAGCAGAACCGACAGGGGAGGCACTGAAGCTTTCTTT. Protein sequence: CASSRTDRGGTEAFF. The full variable domain, its missing parts supplied by reference TRBV2 and TRBJ1-1, is EPEVTQTPSHQVTQMGQEVILRCVPISNHLYFYWYRQILGQKVEFLVSFYNNEISEKSEIFDDQFSVERPDGSNFTLKIRSTKLEDSAMYFCASSRTDRGGTEAFFGQGTRLTVV.

This clonotype was seen once. This may be a read error, as it is one base from a much larger clone. This chain joins TRBV24-1 and TRBJ2-1; TRBD2 agrees at 9 bases. This CDR3 is 15 amino acids long. Germline CDR1 KGHDR, CDR2 SFDVKD. CDR3 sequence: CATSDWREGQDEQLF. The CDR3 DNA reads as TGTGCCACCAGTGATTGGCGGGAGGGTCAGGATGAGCAGCTCTTC.

The V call is TRBV5-1, the J call TRBJ2-5; no definite D call. V was clipped by 4 bases and J by 0 bases, with 7 bases between them. The CDR3 runs to 13 residues. Germline-derived CDR1 and CDR2 are SGHRS and YFSETQ. CDR3 amino acids: CASSVTDQETQYF. The CDR3 DNA reads as TGCGCCAGCAGCGTAACGGACCAAGAGACCCAGTACTTC.